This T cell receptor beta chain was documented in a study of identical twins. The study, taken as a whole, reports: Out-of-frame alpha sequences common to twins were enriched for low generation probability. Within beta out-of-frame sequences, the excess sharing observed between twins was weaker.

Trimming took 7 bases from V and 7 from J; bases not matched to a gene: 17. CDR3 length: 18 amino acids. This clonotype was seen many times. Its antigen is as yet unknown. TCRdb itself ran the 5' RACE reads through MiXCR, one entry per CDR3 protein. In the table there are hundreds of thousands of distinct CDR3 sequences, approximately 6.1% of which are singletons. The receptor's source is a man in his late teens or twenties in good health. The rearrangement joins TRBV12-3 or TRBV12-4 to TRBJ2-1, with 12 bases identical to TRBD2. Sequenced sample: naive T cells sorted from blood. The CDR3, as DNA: TGTGCCAGCACCCTGACGCAACTAGCGGGAGGCTCTGGGAATGAGCAGTTCTTC. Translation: CASTLTQLAGGSGNEQFF.